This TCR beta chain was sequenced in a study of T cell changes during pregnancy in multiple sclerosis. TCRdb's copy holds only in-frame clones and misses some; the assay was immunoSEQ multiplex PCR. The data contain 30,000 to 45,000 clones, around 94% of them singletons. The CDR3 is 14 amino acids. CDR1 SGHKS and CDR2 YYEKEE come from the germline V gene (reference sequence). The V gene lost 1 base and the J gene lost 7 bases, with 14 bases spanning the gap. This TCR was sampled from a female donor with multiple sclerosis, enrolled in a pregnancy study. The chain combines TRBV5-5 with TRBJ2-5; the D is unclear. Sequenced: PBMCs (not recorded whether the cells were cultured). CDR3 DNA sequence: TGTGCCAGCAGCTTGAATCTGGGCGGAGTGACCCAGTACTTC. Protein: CASSLNLGGVTQYF.